These 9 T cell receptor beta chains were sequenced from one sample in a study of molecular identifiers for immune sequencing clone quantification. MiXCR was run by TCRdb on the PCR reads, yielding one entry per CDR3 protein. Seen here are tens of thousands of distinct CDR3 sequences, about a third observed once, and the top ten hold 3% to 4%. The sequencing sample was made of naive CD8+ T cells from blood, with Jurkat cell RNA spiked in. As for subset: FACS-sorted CD8+CD4-CCR7+CD45RA+ naive T cells. The receptors derive from a human donor in good health. Some libraries in this study had Jurkat cell RNA spiked in.

This clonotype was detected only once. A much more abundant neighbour one base away suggests this may be a read error. This rearrangement joins TRBV6-6 to TRBJ2-1, with D perhaps TRBD1 or TRBD2 (5 bases each). This CDR3 spans 15 amino acids. CDR1 MNHNY and CDR2 SVGAGI come from the germline V gene (reference sequence). V lost 2 bases to trimming and J lost 2 bases, with 10 bases between them. The chain's CDR3 is CASSYIRDPYNEQFF. The CDR3 nucleotides are TGTGCCAGCAGTTACATACGGGACCCCTACAATGAGCAGTTCTTC.

The chain recombines TRBV7-8 with TRBJ2-6; possible D gene TRBD1, 5 bases. Germline loops: CDR1 SGHVS, CDR2 FQNEAQ. The V and J ends lost 7 bases and 2 bases respectively, with 15 bases between them. The CDR3 has 16 residues. The chain's CDR3 is CASTSTSGTGANVLTF. As DNA, the CDR3 is TGTGCCAGCACCTCTACCTCAGGGACTGGGGCCAACGTCCTGACTTTC.

With respect to this clonotype: This is likely a read error, given that the CDR3 carries no conserved phenylalanine or tryptophan at its end. The rearrangement links TRBV4-3 to TRBJ2-1; D remains ambiguous. The V gene lost 1 base and the J gene lost 0 bases, with 7 bases spanning the gap. The CDR3 is 15 amino acids. Per the germline V gene, CDR1 is LGHNA and CDR2 is YSLEER. As DNA, the CDR3 is TGCGCCAGCAGCCAAGGGCCCGACTCCTACAATGAGCAGTTCATC. Translated: CASSQGPDSYNEQFI.

To note about this clonotype: No conserved phenylalanine or tryptophan is present at the end of the CDR3, so a read error is the likely explanation. V usage is TRBV6-6 and J usage is TRBJ2-7; no reliable D call. The CDR3 covers 12 residues. Trimming shortened V by 3 bases and J by 4 bases, and 7 bases separated the two germline ends. Germline V gene data show CDR1 as MNHNY and CDR2 as SVGAGI (reference sequence). The CDR3 is CASSYRGYEQYL. The CDR3 DNA is TGTGCCAGCAGTTATAGAGGTTACGAGCAGTACCTC.

This clonotype has at least ten counts. The chain links TRBV12-3 or TRBV12-4 to TRBJ1-1; 7 nucleotides line up with TRBD1. Losses at the gene ends were 6 bases for V and 1 base for J; bases not matched to a gene: 8. This CDR3 spans 15 amino acids. The CDR3: CASRERQGWNTEAFF. The CDR3 coding sequence is TGTGCCAGCAGAGAACGACAGGGCTGGAACACTGAAGCTTTCTTT.

In its sample, this clonotype was seen many times. The chain couples TRBV5-1 to TRBJ2-7; D is ambiguous. Deletions cut 0 bases from V and 6 bases from J, with 13 bases between. Germline-derived CDR1 and CDR2 are SGHRS and YFSETQ. This CDR3 has 14 amino acids. In nucleotides, the CDR3 is TGCGCCAGCAGCTTGGGCTCAGGCTGGGCCGAGCAGTACTTC. Translated, it gives CASSLGSGWAEQYF.

This clonotype was seen a single time. Its ends do not fully match the called genes, so a read error is possible. The chain joins TRBV19 to TRBJ2-1, with TRBD2 identical over 8 bases. CDR3 length equals 16 residues. Germline V gives CDR1 LNHDA, CDR2 SQIVND (reference sequence). The chain's CDR3 is CASRERAGVFYNELFF. The CDR3 coding sequence is TGTGCCAGTAGGGAGAGAGCGGGAGTCTTCTACAATGAGCTGTTCTTC.

This sequence joins TRBV7-9 and TRBJ2-5; TRBD2 agrees at 11 bases. Trimming removed 5 bases from V and 7 bases from J; junction bases left unmatched: 12. The CDR3 contains 16 residues. Germline V CDR1 and CDR2: SEHNR, FQNEAQ (reference sequence). The CDR3 DNA reads TGTGCCAGCAGCCATAGCGGGAGGGCCCGGGGGAGGACCCAGTACTTC. Translating gives CASSHSGRARGRTQYF. Variable domain in full (rest from reference TRBV7-9 and TRBJ2-5): DTGVSQNPRHKITKRGQNVTFRCDPISEHNRLYWYRQTLGQGPEFLTYFQNEAQLEKSRLLSDRFSAERPKGSFSTLEIQRTEQGDSAMYLCASSHSGRARGRTQYFGPGTRLLVL.

This clonotype was detected many times. The chain couples TRBV7-9 to TRBJ2-7; D is unclear. The length of the CDR3 is 12 residues. The V gene's germline CDR1 is SEHNR and CDR2 FQNEAQ (reference sequence). V lost 3 bases and J lost 2, with 5 bases in between. The CDR3, as DNA: TGTGCCAGCAGCTTGGCCGCCTACGAGCAGTACTTC. It is translated as CASSLAAYEQYF.